This passage covers 12 T cell receptor beta chains from one sample sequenced in a study of Ad26.COV2.S vaccination and SARS-CoV-2 variants. Sequencing was performed with immunoSEQ multiplex PCR; in TCRdb, only in-frame clones are kept and a portion is missing. The repertoire holds 200,000 to 250,000 clones, with 70% to 90% as singletons. Regarding treatment: approximately 18 received Ad26.COV2.S at low or high dose, single or two shots; roughly 5 received placebo; per-sample allocation not given. Samples analyzed were those drawn on day 63 after the first vaccine or placebo injection. The source was peripheral blood, collected in a trial of Ad26.COV2.S vaccine versus placebo. These receptors came from a person between 18 and 60 years old who received the Ad26.COV2.S COVID-19 vaccine or a placebo.

The chain combines TRBV7-9 with TRBJ2-4; 10 bases fit TRBD1. CDR1 is SEHNR, CDR2 FQNEAQ, per germline (reference sequence). V lost 5 bases to trimming and J lost 3 bases; unmatched junction nucleotides: 19. The CDR3 runs 20 residues. CDR3 nucleotide sequence: TGTGCCAGCAGCGGGGAGGACAGGGGGTTTACGTCTATCGGCAAAAACATTCAGTACTTC. Its protein product is CASSGEDRGFTSIGKNIQYF.

The J gene is TRBJ2-7, the V gene TRBV13; D is tentatively TRBD1 or TRBD2 (5 bases each). V lost 6 bases and J lost 1, with 16 bases in between. This CDR3 is 15 amino acids long. Germline lookup yields CDR1 PRHDT and CDR2 FYEKMQ (reference sequence). CDR3 sequence: CASSPNPGASYEQYF. CDR3 in DNA: TGTGCCAGCAGTCCAAACCCCGGGGCGTCCTACGAGCAGTACTTC.

The chain couples TRBV9 to TRBJ1-1; D not resolved. Germline CDR1 reads SGDLS; CDR2 reads YYNGEE. The CDR3 has 14 amino acids. Trimming took 3 bases from V and 3 from J, leaving 12 bases between them. Here the CDR3 DNA reads TGTGCCAGCAGCGCGGCAACGGAGTACACTGAAGCTTTCTTT. It specifies CASSAATEYTEAFF.

For this clone: The identical CDR3 is also encoded by other nucleotide sequences in the sample. The chain couples TRBV28 to TRBJ1-2; TRBD1 agrees at 7 bases. Germline V lookup: CDR1 MDHEN, CDR2 SYDVKM. After removal of 3 bases from V and 3 bases from J, the junction contained 4 bases not matched to a gene. The CDR3 is 14 amino acids. CDR3 bases: TGTGCCAGCAGTTTTACAGGGGCGGACTATGGCTACACCTTC. This encodes CASSFTGADYGYTF.

The chain recombines TRBV7-9 with TRBJ2-1; TRBD2 agrees at 7 bases. Per germline, CDR1 SEHNR and CDR2 FQNEAQ (reference sequence). Losses at the gene ends were 5 bases for V and 6 bases for J; bases not matched to a gene: 10. This CDR3 contains 15 residues. CDR3 in DNA: TGTGCCAGCAGCCCCCGACTAGCTTTCTGCAATGAGCAGTTCTTC. Amino acids: CASSPRLAFCNEQFF.

The chain uses TRBV6-5 and TRBJ1-5, with D tentatively TRBD1 (6 bases). Germline loops: CDR1 MNHEY, CDR2 SVGAGI. The CDR3 covers 13 residues. V gave up 4 bases and J gave up 3 bases, with 7 bases separating them. The CDR3 sequence: CASSSGDNQPQHF. CDR3 in DNA: TGTGCCAGCAGTTCAGGGGACAATCAGCCCCAGCATTTT.

On this clone: Just one base apart from a much larger clone, this may be a read error. The same CDR3 also results from other DNA sequences found in this sample. CDR3 residues: CASSLSRYTGELFF. Here the CDR3 DNA reads TGTGCCAGCAGTTTATCACGGTACACCGGGGAGCTGTTTTTT. The chain carries TRBV27 and TRBJ2-2; D is unresolved. This CDR3 spans 14 amino acids. The V end lost 0 bases, the J end lost 3 bases, and 5 bases lay between the germline ends. Germline V gives CDR1 MNHEY, CDR2 SMNVEV (reference sequence).

This clone is a singleton in its sample. The gene calls are TRBV7-3 and TRBJ2-7; D is tentatively TRBD1 or TRBD2 (5 bases each). CDR1 SGHTA and CDR2 FQGTGA come from the germline V gene. This CDR3 has 13 amino acids. Trimming left V 4 bases short and J 4 bases short, with 11 bases between. Here the CDR3 reads CASSSGLGYEQYF. Written as DNA, the CDR3 is TGTGCCAGCAGCTCGGGGCTAGGATACGAGCAGTACTTC. The whole variable domain, remainder taken from reference TRBV7-3 and TRBJ2-7, is GAGVSQTPSNKVTEKGKYVELRCDPISGHTALYWYRQSLGQGPEFLIYFQGTGAADDSGLPNDRFFAVRPEGSVSTLKIQRTERGDSAVYLCASSSGLGYEQYFGPGTRLTVT.

The chain couples TRBV18 to TRBJ2-6; 10 bases align to TRBD1. Per the germline V gene, CDR1 is KGHSH and CDR2 is LQKENI. The CDR3 has 20 residues. V lost 6 bases, J lost 1 base, and 15 bases stayed unmatched. CDR3: CASSTTGTGVLLSGANVLTF. Here the CDR3 DNA reads TGTGCCAGCTCGACAACCGGGACAGGGGTCCTGCTTTCTGGGGCCAACGTCCTGACTTTC. The variable domain in full, completed from reference TRBV18 and TRBJ2-6, reads NAGVMQNPRHLVRRRGQEARLRCSPMKGHSHVYWYRQLPEEGLKFMVYLQKENIIDESGMPKERFSAEFPKEGPSILRIQQVVRGDSAAYFCASSTTGTGVLLSGANVLTFGAGSRLTVL.

This chain links TRBV3-1 (or the pseudogene TRBV3-2) with TRBJ2-2; perhaps TRBD2 as D (6 bases). The germline V and J ends were trimmed by 0 bases and 1 base, with 15 bases remaining between them. This CDR3 spans 18 amino acids. Germline V gene sequence: CDR1 LGHDT, CDR2 YNNKEL (reference sequence). The DNA for the CDR3 is TGTGCCAGCAGCCAAGAAAAGGCTTGGGGACTGAACACCGGGGAGCTGTTTTTT. As protein: CASSQEKAWGLNTGELFF.

In DNA, the CDR3 is TGTGCCAGCAGGTTGACAGGGTCCAACGAGCAGTACTTC. Protein sequence: CASRLTGSNEQYF. This chain links TRBV11-2 with TRBJ2-7, with 7 bases lining up with TRBD1. Germline V gene sequence: CDR1 SGHAT, CDR2 FQNNGV. The CDR3 contains 13 residues. After removal of 6 bases from V and 5 bases from J, the junction contained 7 bases not matched to a gene.

The rearrangement links TRBV6-5 to TRBJ2-1; 9 positions match TRBD2. Germline assignment: CDR1 MNHEY and CDR2 SVGAGI. The CDR3 runs 15 residues. The V and J ends lost 8 bases and 6 bases, in that order; junction bases with no gene match: 11. CDR3 amino acids: CASLPGLAKSNEQFF. The CDR3, as DNA: TGTGCCAGCTTACCGGGACTAGCCAAATCCAATGAGCAGTTCTTC.